This T cell receptor beta chain was captured in a study of beta chain features in type 1 diabetes. Expressed TCRB transcripts were sequenced after all isolated RNA was converted to cDNA. About 3.57 million reads were obtained on average from naive, central memory and regulatory T cell samples. Sequencing was performed with immunoSEQ multiplex PCR; in TCRdb, only in-frame clones are kept and a portion is missing. This sample has some 700,000 clones, with 13% found just once. The study, taken as a whole, reports: In comparison with healthy donors, patients had naive, central memory and Treg TCRB repertoires that appeared more similar. Insertion counts at VDJ junctions were lower in type 1 diabetes patients, who also showed more deletions there. TCRB CDR3s were moderately but significantly shorter in Type 1 diabetes patients in all four CD4+ subsets.

This CDR3 region has 11 residues. CDR1 and CDR2 from the germline V gene are DFQATT and SNEGSKA (reference sequence). This clone was observed a handful of times. Its target is unknown. The TCR was taken from a man younger than 35 with type 1 diabetes. The source material was naive CD4+ T cells from blood. The chain carries TRBV20-1 and TRBJ1-3; no clear D gene. DNA of the CDR3: TGCAGCTTAGGGAGAGGAAACACCATATATTTT. Translating gives CSLGRGNTIYF.